What follows describes a single TCR beta chain. No antigen is known for it. The data were obtained in a study of CD8+ T cells in alopecia areata. Study results and limitations: For patients receiving tofacitinib, scalp clonality and expanded CD8+ clones among the top 100 significantly decreased.

Documented treatment: oral pan-JAK inhibitor, 5-10 mg twice daily. Once RNA had been extracted, it was reverse transcribed into cDNA to act as the sequencing template. Here immunoSEQ multiplex PCR was the method, and the copy in TCRdb shows in-frame clones only, minus some. Among about 120,000 clones listed, around 56% were seen once. V shed 2 bases, J shed 13 bases, and the junction held 13 bases outside the gene matches. Germline CDR1 reads GTSNPN; CDR2 reads SVGIG (reference sequence). This CDR3 region has 13 residues. This receptor was obtained from a human donor with alopecia areata. Sequencing used CD4+ T cells sorted from blood, obtained at week 4, from a patient treated with tofacitinib. This sequence joins TRBV30 and TRBJ1-2; 7 bases map to TRBD1. The CDR3 region has the DNA TGTGCCTGGAGTAAGGGACAGAGTCTTAGTAGCACCTTC. The encoded protein is CAWSKGQSLSSTF.